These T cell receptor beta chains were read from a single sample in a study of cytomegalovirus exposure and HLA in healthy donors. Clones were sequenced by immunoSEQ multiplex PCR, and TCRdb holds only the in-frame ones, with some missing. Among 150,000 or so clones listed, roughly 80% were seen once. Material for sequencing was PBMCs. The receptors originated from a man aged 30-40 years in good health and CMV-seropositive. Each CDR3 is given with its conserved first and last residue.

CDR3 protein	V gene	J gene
CASSEGEHEQFF	TRBV2	TRBJ2-1
CASSLGTSGSNEQFF	TRBV7-6	TRBJ2-1
CASSVRHRAEAFF	TRBV7-3	TRBJ1-1
CASSSTGLKSTEAFF	TRBV18	TRBJ1-1
CASSLAGGEQPQHF	TRBV19	TRBJ1-5
CAWSSLAGRNTGELFF	TRBV30	TRBJ2-2
CASSSGTGKNTEAFF	TRBV7-9	TRBJ1-1
CSVENHAGGNTRFF	TRBV29-1	TRBJ2-1
CASRPSGGYEQYF	TRBV6-5	TRBJ2-7
CASSQGASYEQYF	TRBV7-2	TRBJ2-7
CASSAFPGGNTGELFF	TRBV6-1	TRBJ2-2
CASSFSANTGELFF	TRBV11-3	TRBJ2-2
CASSLDRGSQPQHF	TRBV28	TRBJ1-5
CASSLLAGGYNEQFF	TRBV5-1	TRBJ2-1
CASGLGQTNSPLHF	TRBV12-5	TRBJ1-6
CASSLAVGASGYTF	TRBV5-1	TRBJ1-2
CATGQGADQPQHF	TRBV10-3	TRBJ1-5
CASSQASHEQYF	TRBV30	TRBJ2-7
CASGLTGGLYGYTF	TRBV12-5	TRBJ1-2
CASSDSTDYRGGYTF	TRBV6-4	TRBJ1-2
CASSQVEGQGNTGELFF	TRBV14	TRBJ2-2
CASSQGGAGSYNEQFF	TRBV4-1	TRBJ2-1
CASSTPLLEQYF	TRBV7-9	TRBJ2-7
CASSFSTLGDTGELFF	TRBV7-7	TRBJ2-2
CASSSRGGGYTF	TRBV7-3	TRBJ1-2
CASSRLSVMNTEAFF	TRBV14	TRBJ1-1
CASSLYRNTIYF	TRBV28	TRBJ1-3
CASSQDGGTEAFF	TRBV4-2	TRBJ1-1
CASSSGLAGGTGELFF	TRBV5-6	TRBJ2-2
CASRTGDSNQPQHF	TRBV2	TRBJ1-5
CASSPQGYGGELFF	TRBV7-2	TRBJ2-2
CASRHTSGGLSEQYF	TRBV13	TRBJ2-7
CAWRGQYNSPLHF	TRBV30	TRBJ1-6
CASRPRGNSNQPQHF	TRBV28	TRBJ1-5
CASSVNPSLAKNIQYF	TRBV9	TRBJ2-4
CASSSVRGQGSSGANVLTF	TRBV7-9	TRBJ2-6
CASSQGQGSSYEQYF	TRBV4-3	TRBJ2-7
CASSVDYGGNQPQHF	TRBV7-9	TRBJ1-5
CASSEGQDNEQFF	TRBV10-1	TRBJ2-1
CATSRNGGVTEAFF	TRBV15	TRBJ1-1
CASSSAPAGQAYNEQFF	TRBV28	TRBJ2-1